This T cell receptor (beta chain) was observed in a study of cytomegalovirus exposure and HLA in healthy donors. With 60 Vbeta and 13 Jbeta primers, the PCR was carried out. Some clones are missing from TCRdb's copy, which holds only in-frame ones; the method was immunoSEQ multiplex PCR. The sample includes 130,000 to 150,000 clones, around 84% of them seen just once. This clone was observed a handful of times. Its antigen is currently unknown. Trimming pared 0 bases from V and 3 bases from J, leaving 6 bases between. The CDR3 runs 13 residues. Germline V gene sequence: CDR1 GTSNPN, CDR2 SVGIG (reference sequence). General study results and limits: Within an earlier analysis, most TCR beta V segments proved productive either about 87% or about 30% of the time.

The TCR originated in a man aged 35 to 55 in good health and CMV-seropositive. The chain employs TRBV30 and TRBJ1-5; D unclear. The sample comprised PBMCs. The CDR3 protein is CAWSVGFNQPQHF. The CDR3 DNA reads as TGTGCCTGGAGTGTCGGTTTCAATCAGCCCCAGCATTTT.